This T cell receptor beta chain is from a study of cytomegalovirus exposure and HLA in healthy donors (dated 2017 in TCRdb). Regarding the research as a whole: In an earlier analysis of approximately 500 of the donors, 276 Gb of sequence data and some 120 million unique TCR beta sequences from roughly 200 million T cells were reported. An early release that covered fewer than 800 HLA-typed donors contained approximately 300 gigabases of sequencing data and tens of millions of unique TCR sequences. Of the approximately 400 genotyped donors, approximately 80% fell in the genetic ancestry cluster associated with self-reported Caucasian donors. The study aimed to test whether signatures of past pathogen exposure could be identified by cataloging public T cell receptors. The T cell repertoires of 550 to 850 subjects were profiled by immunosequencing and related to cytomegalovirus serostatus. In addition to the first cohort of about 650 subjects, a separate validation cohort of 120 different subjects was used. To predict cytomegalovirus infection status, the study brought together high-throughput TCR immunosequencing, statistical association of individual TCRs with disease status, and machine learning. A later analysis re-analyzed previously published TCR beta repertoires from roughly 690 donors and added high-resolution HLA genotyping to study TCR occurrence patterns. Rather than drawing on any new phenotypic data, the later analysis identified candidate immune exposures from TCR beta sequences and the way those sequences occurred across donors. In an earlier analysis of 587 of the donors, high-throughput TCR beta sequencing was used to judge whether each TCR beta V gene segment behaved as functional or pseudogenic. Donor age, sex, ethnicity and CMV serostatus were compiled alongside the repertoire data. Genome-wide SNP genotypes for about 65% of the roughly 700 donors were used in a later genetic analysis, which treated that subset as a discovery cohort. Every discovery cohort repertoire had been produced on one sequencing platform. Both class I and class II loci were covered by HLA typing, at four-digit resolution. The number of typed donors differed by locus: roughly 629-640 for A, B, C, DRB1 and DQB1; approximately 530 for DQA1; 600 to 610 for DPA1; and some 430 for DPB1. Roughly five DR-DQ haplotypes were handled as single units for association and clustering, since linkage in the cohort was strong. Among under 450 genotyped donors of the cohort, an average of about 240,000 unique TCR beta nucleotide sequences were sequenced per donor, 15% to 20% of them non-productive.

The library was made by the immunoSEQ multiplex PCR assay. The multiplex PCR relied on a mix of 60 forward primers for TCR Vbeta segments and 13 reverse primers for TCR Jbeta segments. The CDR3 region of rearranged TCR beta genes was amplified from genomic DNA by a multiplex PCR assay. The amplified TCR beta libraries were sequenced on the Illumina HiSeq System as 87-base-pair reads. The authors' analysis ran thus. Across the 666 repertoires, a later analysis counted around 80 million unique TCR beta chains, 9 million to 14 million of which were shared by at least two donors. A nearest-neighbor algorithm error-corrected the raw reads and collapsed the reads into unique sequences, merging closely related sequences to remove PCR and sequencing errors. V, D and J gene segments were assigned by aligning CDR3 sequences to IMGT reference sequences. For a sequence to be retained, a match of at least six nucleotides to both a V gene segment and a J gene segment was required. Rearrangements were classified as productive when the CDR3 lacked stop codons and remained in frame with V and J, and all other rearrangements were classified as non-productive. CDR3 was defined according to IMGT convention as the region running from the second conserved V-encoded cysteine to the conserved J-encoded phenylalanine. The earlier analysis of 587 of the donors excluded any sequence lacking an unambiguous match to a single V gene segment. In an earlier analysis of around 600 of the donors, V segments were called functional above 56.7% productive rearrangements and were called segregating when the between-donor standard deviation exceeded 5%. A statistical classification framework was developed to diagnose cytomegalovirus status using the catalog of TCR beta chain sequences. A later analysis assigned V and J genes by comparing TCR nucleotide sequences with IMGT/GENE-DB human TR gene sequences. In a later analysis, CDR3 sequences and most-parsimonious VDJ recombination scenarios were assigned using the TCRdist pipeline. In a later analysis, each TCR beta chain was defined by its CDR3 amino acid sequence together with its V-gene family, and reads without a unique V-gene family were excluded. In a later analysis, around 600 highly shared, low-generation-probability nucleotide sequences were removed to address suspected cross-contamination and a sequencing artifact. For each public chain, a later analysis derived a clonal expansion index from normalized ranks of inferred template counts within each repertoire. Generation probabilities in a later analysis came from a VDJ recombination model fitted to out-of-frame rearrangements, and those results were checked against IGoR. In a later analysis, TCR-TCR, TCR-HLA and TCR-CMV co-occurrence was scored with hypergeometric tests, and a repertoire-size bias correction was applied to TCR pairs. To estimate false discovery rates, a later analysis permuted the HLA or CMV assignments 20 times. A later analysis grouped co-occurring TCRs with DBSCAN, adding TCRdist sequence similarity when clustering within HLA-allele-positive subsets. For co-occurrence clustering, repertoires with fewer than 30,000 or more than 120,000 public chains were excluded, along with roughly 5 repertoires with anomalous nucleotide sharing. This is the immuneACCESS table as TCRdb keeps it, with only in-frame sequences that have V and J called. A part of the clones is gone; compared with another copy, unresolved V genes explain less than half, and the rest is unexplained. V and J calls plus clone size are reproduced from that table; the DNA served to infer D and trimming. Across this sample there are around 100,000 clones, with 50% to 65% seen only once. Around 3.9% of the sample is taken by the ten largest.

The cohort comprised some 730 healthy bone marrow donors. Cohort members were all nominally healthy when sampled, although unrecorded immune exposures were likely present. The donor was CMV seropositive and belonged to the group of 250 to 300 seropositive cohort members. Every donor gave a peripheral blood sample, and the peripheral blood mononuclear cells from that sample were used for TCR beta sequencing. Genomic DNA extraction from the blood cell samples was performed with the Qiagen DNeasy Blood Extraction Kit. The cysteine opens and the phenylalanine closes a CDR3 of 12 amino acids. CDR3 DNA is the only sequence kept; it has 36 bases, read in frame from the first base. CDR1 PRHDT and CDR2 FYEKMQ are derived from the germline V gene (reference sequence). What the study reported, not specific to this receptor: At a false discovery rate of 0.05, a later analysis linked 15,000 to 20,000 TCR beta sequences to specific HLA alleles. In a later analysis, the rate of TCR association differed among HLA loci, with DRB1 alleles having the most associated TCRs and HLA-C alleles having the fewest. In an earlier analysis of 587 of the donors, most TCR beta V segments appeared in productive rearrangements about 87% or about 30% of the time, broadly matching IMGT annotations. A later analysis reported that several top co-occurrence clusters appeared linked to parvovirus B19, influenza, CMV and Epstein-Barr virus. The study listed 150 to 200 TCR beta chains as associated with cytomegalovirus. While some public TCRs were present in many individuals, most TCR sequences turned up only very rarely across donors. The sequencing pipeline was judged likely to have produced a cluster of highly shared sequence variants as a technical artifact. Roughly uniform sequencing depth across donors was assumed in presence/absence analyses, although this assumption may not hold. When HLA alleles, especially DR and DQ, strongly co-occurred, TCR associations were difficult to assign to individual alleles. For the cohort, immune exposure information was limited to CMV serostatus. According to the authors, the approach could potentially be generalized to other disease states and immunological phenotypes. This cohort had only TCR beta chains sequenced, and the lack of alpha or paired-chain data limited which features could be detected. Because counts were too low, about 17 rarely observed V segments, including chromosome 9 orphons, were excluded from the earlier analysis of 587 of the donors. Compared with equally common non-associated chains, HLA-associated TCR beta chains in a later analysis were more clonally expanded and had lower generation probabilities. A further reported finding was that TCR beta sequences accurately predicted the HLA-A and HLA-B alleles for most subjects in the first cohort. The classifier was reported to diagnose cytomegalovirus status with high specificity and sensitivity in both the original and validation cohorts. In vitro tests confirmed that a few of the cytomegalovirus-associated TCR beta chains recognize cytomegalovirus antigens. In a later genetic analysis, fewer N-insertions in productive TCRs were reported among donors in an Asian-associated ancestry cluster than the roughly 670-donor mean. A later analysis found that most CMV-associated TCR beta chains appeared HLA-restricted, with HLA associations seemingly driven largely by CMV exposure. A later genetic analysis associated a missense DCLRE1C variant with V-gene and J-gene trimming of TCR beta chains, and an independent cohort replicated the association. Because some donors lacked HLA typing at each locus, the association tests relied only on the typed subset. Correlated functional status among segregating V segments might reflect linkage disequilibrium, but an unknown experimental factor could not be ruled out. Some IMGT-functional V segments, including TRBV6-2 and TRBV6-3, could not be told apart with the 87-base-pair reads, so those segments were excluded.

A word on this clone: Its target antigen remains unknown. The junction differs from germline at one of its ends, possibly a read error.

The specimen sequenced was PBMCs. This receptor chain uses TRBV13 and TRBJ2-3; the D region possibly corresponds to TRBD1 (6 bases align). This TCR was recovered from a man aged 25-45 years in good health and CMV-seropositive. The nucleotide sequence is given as TGTGCCAGCAGCGATAGGACAGCTACGCAGTATTTT. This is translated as CASSDRTATQYF.